This T cell receptor (beta chain) was found in a study of low-dose radiotherapy and immunotherapy resistance in tumors. Study summary: Every two weeks patients got nivolumab 240 mg flat dose, plus ipilimumab 1 mg/kg every six weeks, intravenously. Dosing of intravenous cyclophosphamide at 200 mg/m2 occurred every two weeks and took place one day prior to radiation and immunotherapy.

This clonotype has at least ten counts. Gene-specific TRAV and TRBV primers were used for first-strand cDNA, covering alpha and beta chains. Both a constant-region primer and a V-primer adapter served to amplify TCRs across 15 to 20 PCR cycles. Researchers amplified the isolated mRNA using in vitro transcription. TCRdb itself ran the reads through MiXCR, one entry per CDR3 protein. The sample has fewer than 90,000 distinct CDR3 sequences, around 32% seen once. The CDR3 length is 13 residues. Germline CDR1 DFQATT, CDR2 SNEGSKA (reference sequence). Trimming cost V 2 bases and J 5 bases, with 12 bases left between them. Time point: before trial treatment. The study gave donors nivolumab, ipilimumab, aspirin, low-dose cyclophosphamide and low-dose radiotherapy.

V gene TRBV20-1 combines with J gene TRBJ2-5; D is unclear. Source: PBMCs, taken before treatment. The receptor comes from a female donor with ovarian cancer. In DNA form, the CDR3 reads TGCAGTGCTAGACCCTCGAGTGAGGAGACCCAGTACTTC. It specifies CSARPSSEETQYF.